The T cell receptor beta chain under discussion was sequenced for a study of blood T cell repertoires in COVID-19 (TCRdb year 2020). Regarding the study in general: Samples from collaborators originated in the United States, Italy and Spain and spanned both the acute and convalescent phases of COVID-19. The repertoires were made available in a free public database intended to serve as a resource for research on the immune response to SARS-CoV-2. The sample metadata nearly always contained a de-identified subject ID, COVID-19 status, age in years and sex. The prospective study material was composed of cDNA or gDNA derived from T cells, B-cell-depleted T cells, or PBMCs. Samples were obtained from the ongoing ImmuneRACE study (first 160 participants) and from over 1,000 subjects provided by 6 global collaborators. The dataset comprised deeply sampled blood TCRbeta repertoires from subjects exposed to, actively infected with, or recovered from COVID-19. Where available, HLA class I and class II types were taken from metadata supplied by the sample provider and were not determined by assay-based typing. Findings and caveats that apply to the study as a whole: Clinical and demographic metadata were provided uncurated, with the amount varying by source and participant.

The CDR3 starts with the cysteine, ends with the phenylalanine, and has 15 residues. Only the CDR3 DNA stays, 45 bases, in frame from base 1. CDR1 is given as KGHSH and CDR2 as LQKENI, both from the germline V gene. The junction shows trimming of 2 bases on V and 0 bases on J, plus 7 bases between the germline ends. Remarks on this clone: This clone's antigen is unknown. It has no much larger one-base neighbor in the sample; base qualities were not kept.

TCRbeta CDR3 regions were amplified from genomic DNA by means of the immunoSEQ Assay, a bias-controlled multiplex PCR. Per the authors' processing: The number of nucleated cells in each sample was estimated by amplification of reference gene primers within the assay. Sequence reads were collapsed and filtered to measure the absolute abundance of every unique TCRbeta CDR3 rearrangement. For each sample, productive Simpson clonality was calculated as the square root of Simpson's diversity index across productive rearrangements. TCRdb stores this immuneACCESS table with in-frame sequences only. Part of the clones is absent; in the studies checked, under half of the shortfall reflects unresolved V genes, and no reason is known for the rest. V, J and clone size are taken as reported in that table, and D and trimming were inferred from the DNA itself. This sample is represented by 150,000 to 200,000 clones; around four fifths of them were singletons. Of the sample, roughly 9% falls within the top ten clones.

Collaborating institutions collected whole blood in K2EDTA tubes following their own protocols. For TCRbeta analysis, collaborator samples were shipped as frozen whole blood, as isolated PBMCs, or as DNA extracted from either sample type. The V and J segments used are TRBV18 and TRBJ1-4; the best D guess is TRBD1, with 5 bases matching. This sequence originates from a woman at least 80 years old with active or convalescent COVID-19. The sample comprised peripheral blood. Here the CDR3 is given as CASSPTGPTNEKLFF. The bases read TGTGCCAGCTCACCAACAGGCCCAACTAATGAAAAACTGTTTTTT.